These 18 T cell receptor beta chains were all obtained from the same sample, sequenced in a study of CD8+ T cells in alopecia areata. TCR sequencing used cDNA made by reverse transcription of extracted RNA. The repertoire was sequenced with immunoSEQ multiplex PCR; TCRdb's copy has only in-frame clones and lacks some. The sample lists more than 110,000 clones; under 60% were seen once. The sequencing used CD4+ T cells sorted from blood, collected at week 0. The receptors shown here come from a human donor with alopecia areata.

This clone was detected a few times. The gene calls are TRBV29-1 and TRBJ1-1; 7 bases are shared with TRBD1. The CDR3 is made up of 13 amino acids. The J segment lost 5 bases and the V segment lost 4 bases, leaving 7 bases of the junction unmatched. Germline V gene sequence: CDR1 SQVTM, CDR2 ANQGSEA. CDR3 nucleotides: TGCAGCGTTGCCCGACAGGGACGTACTGAAGCTTTCTTT. This encodes CSVARQGRTEAFF.

This clone was observed a single time. The genes are TRBV5-1 and TRBJ1-5; D remains unclear. V was cut by 1 base and J by 0 bases, with 8 bases left in between. The CDR3 covers 15 residues. From germline, CDR1 is SGHRS and CDR2 YFSETQ. The CDR3 nucleotides read TGCGCCAGCAGCTTGCGCGGGGATAGCAATCAGCCCCAGCATTTT. Its translation: CASSLRGDSNQPQHF.

This chain connects TRBV11-2 to TRBJ2-1; D is undetermined. Trimming removed 2 bases at V and 8 bases at J, with 13 bases between. The CDR3 extends over 14 amino acids. Germline V gene lookup returns CDR1 SGHAT and CDR2 FQNNGV. The CDR3 loop is CASSLTIPRHEQFF. In nucleotides, the CDR3 is TGTGCCAGCAGCTTAACCATACCGCGCCATGAGCAGTTCTTC. The entire variable domain, with the rest obtained from reference TRBV11-2 and TRBJ2-1, is as follows: EAGVAQSPRYKIIEKRQSVAFWCNPISGHATLYWYQQILGQGPKLLIQFQNNGVVDDSQLPKDRFSAERLKGVDSTLKIQPAKLEDSAVYLCASSLTIPRHEQFFGPGTRLTVL.

This clone has more than one count but fewer than ten. This sequence joins TRBV7-8 and TRBJ2-2; perhaps D is TRBD1 or TRBD2 (6 bases each). V lost 5 bases and J 3 bases, leaving 16 bases between the germline ends. Germline V gene data show CDR1 as SGHVS and CDR2 as FQNEAQ. The CDR3 is 16 amino acids. CDR3 nucleotide sequence: TGTGCCAGCAGCCCAAGCCGGGGGCTCGACACCGGGGAGCTGTTTTTT. Translating it yields CASSPSRGLDTGELFF.

The rearrangement uses TRBV19 and TRBJ1-2, with D possibly being TRBD1 (6 bases). Germline CDR1 and CDR2: LNHDA and SQIVND (reference sequence). The CDR3 runs to 14 residues. With 5 bases removed from V and 3 bases from J, the gap between germline ends came to 13 bases. CDR3 DNA sequence: TGTGCCAGTAGTCCACAGGGTAGAGACTATGGCTACACCTTC. It encodes CASSPQGRDYGYTF.

The chain carries TRBV7-2 and TRBJ2-7; 12 nucleotides align to TRBD2. CDR3 length: 15 amino acids. V lost 5 bases to trimming and J lost 7 bases; unmatched junction nucleotides: 9. The germline V gene has CDR1 SGHTA and CDR2 FQGNSA. CDR3 nucleotide sequence: TGTGCCAGCAGCCCCAGACTAGCGGGGGCGGGGGAGCAGTACTTC. This gives the protein CASSPRLAGAGEQYF.

The gene calls are TRBV25-1 and TRBJ2-5; no clear D. V lost 2 bases and J lost 5, with 12 bases in between. There are 14 residues in the CDR3. The germline V gene has CDR1 MGHDK and CDR2 SYGVNS. The CDR3 protein is CASSERSGVETQYF. The CDR3 bases are TGTGCCAGCAGTGAAAGATCTGGGGTTGAGACCCAGTACTTC.

This chain uses TRBV10-3 with TRBJ1-6; no reliable D call. Per the germline V gene, CDR1 is ENHRY and CDR2 is SYGVKD. The CDR3 contains 13 residues. V lost 6 bases to trimming and J lost 10 bases, with 13 bases between them. DNA for the CDR3: TGTGCCATCAGAGGGCAACCGGACTCACCCCTCCACTTT. This codes for CAIRGQPDSPLHF.

This chain uses TRBV30 with TRBJ2-1; D ambiguous. In germline, CDR1 is GTSNPN, CDR2 SVGIG (reference sequence). The V and J ends lost 4 bases and 12 bases respectively, with 13 bases between them. The CDR3 sequence is 11 residues long. This CDR3 reads CAWNKRGGQFF. CDR3 DNA sequence: TGTGCCTGGAACAAGCGAGGCGGGCAGTTCTTC.

The sample holds a few counts of this clone. V usage is TRBV9 and J usage is TRBJ2-1, with 7 bases fitting TRBD2. This CDR3 has 16 amino acids. The trim removed 4 bases at V and 7 bases at J, leaving 14 bases unmatched. Germline loops: CDR1 SGDLS, CDR2 YYNGEE. Here the CDR3 DNA reads TGTGCCAGCAGCTCCTCTGGCGGGGGTCCGTGGAATGAGCAGTTCTTC. Protein sequence: CASSSSGGGPWNEQFF. Full variable domain (remainder filled in from reference TRBV9 and TRBJ2-1): DSGVTQTPKHLITATGQRVTLRCSPRSGDLSVYWYQQSLDQGLQFLIQYYNGEERAKGNILERFSAQQFPDLHSELNLSSLELGDSALYFCASSSSGGGPWNEQFFGPGTRLTVL.

The chain is built from TRBV30 and TRBJ2-1; 9 nucleotides agree with TRBD1. V shed 2 bases and J 9 bases; nucleotides not matched to a gene: 5. CDR3 length: 13 amino acids. Germline CDR1 reads GTSNPN; CDR2 reads SVGIG (reference sequence). DNA for the CDR3: TGTGCCTGGAGTTTGGGACAGGGAGGTGAGCAGTTCTTC. It translates to CAWSLGQGGEQFF.

The chain links TRBV23-1 to TRBJ1-1; D gene unclear. TRBV23-1 is sorted into the ORF group, with uncertain function. V was shortened by 4 bases and J by 4 bases, with 4 bases between the two germline ends. This CDR3 is 11 amino acids long. CDR3 loop: CASSRCTEAFF. CDR3 sequence (DNA): TGCGCCAGCAGTCGGTGCACTGAAGCTTTCTTT.

This clone was detected once. The chain links TRBV13 to TRBJ1-2; 8 positions agree with TRBD1. The CDR3 consists of 13 residues. Germline CDR1 PRHDT, CDR2 FYEKMQ (reference sequence). J gave up 4 bases and V 5 bases, and 3 bases lay outside the gene matches. CDR3 in amino acids: CASSQDRVYGYTF. The CDR3 coding sequence is TGTGCCAGCAGCCAGGACAGGGTCTATGGCTACACCTTC.

This chain joins TRBV30 and TRBJ1-5, with D unresolved. The ends were cut back, 3 bases at V and 5 bases at J, with 11 bases in the middle. Germline assignment: CDR1 GTSNPN and CDR2 SVGIG (reference sequence). The CDR3 runs to 13 residues. CDR3 protein: CAWSIGSYQPQHF. The CDR3 bases are TGTGCCTGGAGCATCGGGAGTTATCAGCCCCAGCATTTT.

The V and J genes are TRBV19 and TRBJ2-6, with D unclear. The CDR3 runs to 15 residues. In germline, CDR1 is LNHDA, CDR2 SQIVND (reference sequence). V lost 0 bases and J lost 1, with 4 bases in between. CDR3 amino acids: CASSIDRSGANVLTF. CDR3 coding DNA: TGTGCCAGTAGTATAGATCGATCTGGGGCCAACGTCCTGACTTTC.

In DNA, the CDR3 is TGCGCCAGCAGCTTGGGAGGTGGGAACCAAGAGACCCAGTACTTC. Encoded protein: CASSLGGGNQETQYF. This chain uses TRBV5-1 with TRBJ2-5; D is unclear. This CDR3 comprises 15 residues. Looked up from germline, CDR1 is SGHRS and CDR2 is YFSETQ. V was pared by 0 bases and J by 0 bases, with 9 bases between.

The V and J genes are TRBV29-1 and TRBJ2-4; D unresolved. Germline CDR1 and CDR2: SQVTM and ANQGSEA. V was clipped by 4 bases and J by 0 bases, with 16 bases between them. The CDR3 extends over 16 amino acids. CDR3 sequence reads: CSVATRGGVAKNIQYF. CDR3 nucleotides: TGCAGCGTTGCTACCCGCGGCGGTGTAGCCAAAAACATTCAGTACTTC.

The chain joins TRBV30 to TRBJ1-4; D is possibly TRBD1 (5 bases). Germline CDR1 reads GTSNPN; CDR2 reads SVGIG (reference sequence). V was pared by 3 bases and J by 6 bases, with 8 bases between. The CDR3 runs to 12 residues. The CDR3 region has the DNA TGTGCCTGGAGCAGGGACGATGAAAAACTGTTTTTT. This translates into CAWSRDDEKLFF.